The TCR beta chain under discussion was sequenced for a study of T cell responses to AZD1222 COVID-19 vaccine. Study-wide findings and caveats: Spike regions recognized by vaccine-associated CD4 TCRs spanned the protein, led by 160-218 and 743-854. The reported proportion of spike-specific TCRs targeting unmutated variant regions was nearly half. Two AZD1222 doses significantly raised spike-specific TCR breadth and depth over controls.

About this clone: Antigen unknown.

Trimming stripped 3 bases from V and 4 bases from J, with 4 bases between. CDR3 length equals 12 residues. Sequencing used immunoSEQ multiplex PCR; TCRdb keeps in-frame clones, though not all of them. The table has approximately 170,000 clones, roughly 90% seen once. The chain carries TRBV12-3 or TRBV12-4 and TRBJ1-5; D gene ambiguous. Material: peripheral blood, obtained on day 0 of AZD1222 vaccination. The origin of this receptor is an adult in good health. The CDR3 DNA follows: TGTGCCAGCAGTTTCCGTAATCAGCCCCAGCATTTT. The encoded protein is CASSFRNQPQHF.